This T cell receptor beta chain is drawn from a study of shared clonotypes between healthy human individuals. Turning to the study itself: Researchers assigned three CD4 naive, three CD4 memory, two CD8 naive and one CD8 memory plate to each donor. Overall study results and limits: Non-shared clonotypes were found to have lower generation probabilities than the clonotypes that were shared by all four of the sorted-subset donors.

V was shortened by 8 bases and J by 0 bases, with 14 bases between the two germline ends. The germline V gene has CDR1 MNHEY and CDR2 SMNVEV (reference sequence). CDR3 size: 15 residues. Terminally differentiated effector memory CD45RA+ cells were left out of the naive CD8 fraction, which was CD45RO-negative and positively selected for CCR7. Every donor was a Caucasian adult from Nashville, Tennessee. How the authors handled the data: ImmunoSEQ gave junction-only sequences without quality scores, so filtering differed. Using immunoSEQ multiplex PCR, the repertoire was profiled, and TCRdb retains in-frame clones only, with some absent. V and J calls and clone size follow that table, whereas D and trimming were derived from the DNA. Among under 2,000,000 clones listed, about 95% were seen once. Comment on this clone: Its antigen is not identified.

This TCR came from a man aged 18 to 29 in good health. Sequencing used naive CD8+ T cells sorted from blood. The chain recombines TRBV27 with TRBJ1-3; D possibly corresponds to TRBD1 (6 bases). This CDR3 reads CASSQGTGSGNTIYF. DNA for the CDR3: TGTGCCAGCTCTCAGGGGACGGGCTCTGGAAACACCATATATTTT.